Given below is one T cell receptor beta chain in context. The target antigen is unknown. The data belong to a study of cytomegalovirus exposure and HLA in healthy donors. Study-wide findings and caveats: Researchers reportedly found TCR beta sequences accurately predicted most subjects' HLA-A and HLA-B alleles. Sequence variants that were highly shared formed a cluster that was likely a sequencing artifact. An analysis that was carried out later associated 16,951 TCR beta sequences with HLA alleles at 0.05 false discovery rate.

60 Vbeta and 13 Jbeta primers were used in PCR. Generated by immunoSEQ multiplex PCR, the TCRdb table keeps only in-frame clones and is missing some. This table holds hundreds of thousands of clones, roughly 91% found once. Sequenced sample: PBMCs. The receptor was derived from a woman aged 18-30 years in good health and CMV-seronegative.

CDR3 in amino acids: CASSPDRGLRGYTF. In DNA form, the CDR3 reads TGTGCCAGCAGCCCGGACAGGGGGCTGCGGGGCTACACCTTC. The chain uses TRBV7-6 and TRBJ1-2, with TRBD1 matching over 11 bases. CDR1 is SGHVS, CDR2 FNYEAQ, per germline. V shed 5 bases and J 8 bases; nucleotides not matched to a gene: 7. This CDR3 has 14 amino acids.